The 13 T cell receptor beta chains reported below all come from one sample, sequenced in a study of cytomegalovirus exposure and HLA in healthy donors. 60 Vbeta and 13 Jbeta primers were used in PCR. Clones were read by immunoSEQ multiplex PCR, and TCRdb kept only the in-frame ones, dropping some. The sample includes some 160,000 clones, 82% seen only once; the top ten take roughly 0.5%. Sequenced input: PBMCs. The receptors here all came from a woman aged 45-65 years in good health and CMV-seronegative.

The chain carries TRBV2 and TRBJ2-1, with 9 bases aligning to TRBD1. This CDR3 contains 18 residues. CDR1 SNHLY and CDR2 FYNNEI come from the germline V gene. Trimming cost V 4 bases and J 7 bases; bases outside gene matches: 17. CDR3 region: CASSVWRSGQGGGNEQFF. The CDR3 DNA reads TGTGCCAGCAGTGTATGGCGGTCGGGACAGGGTGGTGGGAATGAGCAGTTCTTC.

The sample holds a few counts of this clone. V gene TRBV6-1 combines with J gene TRBJ1-3; weak D call: TRBD1 (5 bases). The ends were cut back, 2 bases at V and 2 bases at J, with 10 bases in the middle. The CDR3 is 15 amino acids. CDR1 is MNHNS, CDR2 SASEGT, per germline. The CDR3 region is CASSEWGGAGNTIYF. Here the CDR3 DNA reads TGTGCCAGCAGTGAATGGGGAGGGGCTGGAAACACCATATATTTT.

This rearrangement joins TRBV5-1 to TRBJ2-5; D gene unclear. The J call may be mistaken, given a closer DNA end match to TRBJ2-7. CDR3 length: 11 amino acids. CDR1 is SGHRS, CDR2 YFSETQ, per germline. Here the CDR3 DNA reads TGCGCCAGCAGCTTGGACTACGAGCAGTACTTC. It codes for CASSLDYEQYF.

V gene TRBV15 combines with J gene TRBJ2-3, with D possibly matching TRBD2 (5 bases). V was trimmed by 3 bases and J by 0 bases, leaving 10 bases between them. Germline assignment: CDR1 LNHNV and CDR2 YYDKDF (reference sequence). This CDR3 comprises 15 residues. The CDR3 region has the DNA TGTGCCACCAGCAGGACTATATCTAGCACAGATACGCAGTATTTT. The encoded protein is CATSRTISSTDTQYF.

The J gene is TRBJ2-7, the V gene TRBV7-2; TRBD2 aligns across 11 bases. Looked up from germline, CDR1 is SGHTA and CDR2 is FQGNSA. The CDR3 contains 17 residues. V lost 2 bases, J lost 0 bases, and 6 bases stayed unmatched. The CDR3 DNA reads as TGTGCCAGCAGCTTATATCTAGCGGGAGGCATCTCCTACGAGCAGTACTTC. This sequence encodes CASSLYLAGGISYEQYF.

This sequence joins TRBV7-6 and TRBJ2-5; 11 bases match TRBD1. V lost 5 bases, J lost 5 bases, and 7 bases stayed unmatched. CDR1 is SGHVS and CDR2 is FNYEAQ in the germline V gene. This CDR3 has 15 residues. In DNA, the CDR3 is TGTGCCAGCAGCCCTGGACAGGGGGCCGGGGAGACCCAGTACTTC. It yields the protein CASSPGQGAGETQYF.

The CDR3 region has the DNA TGTGCCAGCAGTGGGTACAGCAGGTTAAGTGAAAAACTGTTTTTT. It is translated as CASSGYSRLSEKLFF. The chain joins TRBV2 to TRBJ1-4, with no clear D. The germline V and J ends were trimmed by 4 bases and 7 bases, with 16 bases remaining between them. Germline assignment: CDR1 SNHLY and CDR2 FYNNEI. The CDR3 runs to 15 residues.

The chain combines TRBV5-4 with TRBJ1-2; D gene ambiguous. There are 16 residues in the CDR3. Trimming shortened V by 3 bases and J by 8 bases, and 23 bases separated the two germline ends. The germline CDR1 and CDR2 sequences are SGHNT and YYREEE (reference sequence). CDR3 region: CASSSPVGSSGSGYTF. In DNA, the CDR3 is TGTGCCAGCAGCTCCCCGGTCGGCAGTTCGGGAAGCGGCTACACCTTC.

J is TRBJ1-2 and V is TRBV11-2, with a possible D match to TRBD1 (6 bases). CDR1 and CDR2 from the germline V gene are SGHAT and FQNNGV. Trimming pared 2 bases from V and 4 bases from J, leaving 17 bases between. The CDR3 loop spans 16 amino acids. CDR3 coding DNA: TGTGCCAGCAGCTTAAATGCCGCAGGGGACCCCTATGGCTACACCTTC. It yields the protein CASSLNAAGDPYGYTF.

V usage is TRBV15 and J usage is TRBJ2-1, with D uncertain. With 0 bases removed from V and 1 base from J, the gap between germline ends came to 10 bases. CDR1 is LNHNV and CDR2 is YYDKDF in the germline V gene (reference sequence). This CDR3 contains 16 residues. The CDR3 is CATSRDLPRSYNEQFF. CDR3 DNA sequence: TGTGCCACCAGCAGAGATTTGCCTAGATCCTACAATGAGCAGTTCTTC.

The chain links TRBV30 to TRBJ2-7; 7 bases fit TRBD1. The trim removed 2 bases at V and 4 bases at J, leaving 8 bases unmatched. There are 14 residues in the CDR3. CDR1 is GTSNPN, CDR2 SVGIG, per germline (reference sequence). The CDR3 region is CAWSLKRQGYEQYF. Written as DNA, the CDR3 is TGTGCCTGGAGTCTTAAGCGACAGGGTTACGAGCAGTACTTC. Together with reference TRBV30 and TRBJ2-7, the CDR3 gives the full variable domain: SQTIHQWPATLVQPVGSPLSLECTVEGTSNPNLYWYRQAAGRGLQLLFYSVGIGQISSEVPQNLSASRPQDRQFILSSKKLLLSDSGFYLCAWSLKRQGYEQYFGPGTRLTVT.

The CDR3 spells CATSRDRGKTGAYGYTF. Here the CDR3 DNA reads TGTGCCACCAGCAGAGATCGGGGTAAGACGGGCGCCTATGGCTACACCTTC. The chain links TRBV15 to TRBJ1-2; no reliable D call. V lost 0 bases, J lost 4 bases, and 18 bases lay in between. The CDR3 spans 17 residues. The germline V gene has CDR1 LNHNV and CDR2 YYDKDF (reference sequence).

The chain uses TRBV15 and TRBJ1-5; D is ambiguous. CDR3 size: 15 residues. V shed 4 bases and J shed 1 base, with 11 bases lying between them. Looked up from germline, CDR1 is LNHNV and CDR2 is YYDKDF (reference sequence). The chain's CDR3 is CATSKDQMSNQPQHF. The CDR3 nucleotides are TGTGCCACCAGCAAAGACCAGATGAGCAATCAGCCCCAGCATTTT. The full variable domain, completed using reference TRBV15 and TRBJ1-5, is DAMVIQNPRYQVTQFGKPVTLSCSQTLNHNVMYWYQQKSSQAPKLLFHYYDKDFNNEADTPDNFQSRRPNTSFCFLDIRSPGLGDTAMYLCATSKDQMSNQPQHFGDGTRLSIL.